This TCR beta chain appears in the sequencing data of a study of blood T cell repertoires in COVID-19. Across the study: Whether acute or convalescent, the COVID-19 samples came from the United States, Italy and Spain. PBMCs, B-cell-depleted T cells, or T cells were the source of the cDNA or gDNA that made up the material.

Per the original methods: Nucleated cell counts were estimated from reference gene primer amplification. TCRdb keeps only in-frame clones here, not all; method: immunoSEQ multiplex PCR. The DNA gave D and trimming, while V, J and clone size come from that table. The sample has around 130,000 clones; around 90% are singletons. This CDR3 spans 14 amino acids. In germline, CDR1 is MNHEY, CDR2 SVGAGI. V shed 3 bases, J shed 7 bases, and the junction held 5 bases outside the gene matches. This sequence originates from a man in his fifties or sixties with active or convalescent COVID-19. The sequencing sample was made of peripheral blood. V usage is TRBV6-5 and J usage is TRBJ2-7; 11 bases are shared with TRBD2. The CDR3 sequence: CASSYSGRVREQYF. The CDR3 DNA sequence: TGTGCCAGCAGTTATAGCGGGAGGGTCCGGGAGCAGTACTTC.